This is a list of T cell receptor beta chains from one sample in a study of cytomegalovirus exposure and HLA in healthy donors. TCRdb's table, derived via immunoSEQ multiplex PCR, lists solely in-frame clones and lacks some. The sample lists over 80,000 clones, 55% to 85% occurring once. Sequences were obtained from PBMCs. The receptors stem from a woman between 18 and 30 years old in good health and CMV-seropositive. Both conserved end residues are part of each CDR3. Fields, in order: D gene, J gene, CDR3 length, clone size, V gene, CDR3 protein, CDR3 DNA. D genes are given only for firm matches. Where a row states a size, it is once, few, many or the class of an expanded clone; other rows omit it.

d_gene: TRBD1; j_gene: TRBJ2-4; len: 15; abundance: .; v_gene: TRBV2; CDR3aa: CASSERQGPKNIQYF; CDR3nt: TGTGCCAGCAGTGAAAGACAGGGTCCCAAAAACATTCAGTACTTC
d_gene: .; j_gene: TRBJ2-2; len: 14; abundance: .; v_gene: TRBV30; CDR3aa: CAWIRGSGTGELFF; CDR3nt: TGTGCCTGGATTAGAGGGTCGGGCACCGGGGAGCTGTTTTTT
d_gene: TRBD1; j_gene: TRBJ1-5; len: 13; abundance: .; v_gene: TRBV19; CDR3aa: CASSPTGNQPQHF; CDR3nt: TGTGCCAGTAGTCCGACAGGGAATCAGCCCCAGCATTTT
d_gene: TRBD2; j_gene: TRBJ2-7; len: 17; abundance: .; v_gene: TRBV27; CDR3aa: CASSLGLAGGRTYEQYF; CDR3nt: TGTGCCAGCAGTTTAGGGCTAGCGGGAGGAAGGACCTACGAGCAGTACTTC
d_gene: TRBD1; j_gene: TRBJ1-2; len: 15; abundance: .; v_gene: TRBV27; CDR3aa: CASSTLGQGAQGYTF; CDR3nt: TGTGCCAGCAGTACGCTCGGACAGGGGGCGCAAGGCTACACCTTC
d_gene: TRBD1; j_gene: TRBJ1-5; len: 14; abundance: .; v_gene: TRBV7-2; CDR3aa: CASSATTGYQPQHF; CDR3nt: TGTGCCAGCAGCGCGACGACAGGGTATCAGCCCCAGCATTTT
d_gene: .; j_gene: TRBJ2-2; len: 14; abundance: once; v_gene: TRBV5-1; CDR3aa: CASSGGRMTGELFF; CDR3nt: TGCGCCAGCAGTGGGGGGAGAATGACCGGGGAGCTGTTTTTT
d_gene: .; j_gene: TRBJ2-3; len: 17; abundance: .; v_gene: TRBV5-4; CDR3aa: CASNHLGAGSGADTQYF; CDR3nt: TGTGCCAGCAACCATCTCGGGGCGGGGTCGGGTGCAGATACGCAGTATTTT
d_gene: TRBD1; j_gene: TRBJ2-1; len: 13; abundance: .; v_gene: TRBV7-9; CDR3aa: CASSRDRVNEQFF; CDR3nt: TGTGCCAGCAGCAGGGACAGGGTAAATGAGCAGTTCTTC
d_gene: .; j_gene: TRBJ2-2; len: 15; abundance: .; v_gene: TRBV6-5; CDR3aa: CASGYSLTGTGELFF; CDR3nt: TGTGCCAGCGGTTACTCACTCACGGGGACCGGGGAGCTGTTTTTT
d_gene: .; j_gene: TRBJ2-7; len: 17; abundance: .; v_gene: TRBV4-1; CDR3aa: CASSQNTGRSRQGEQYF; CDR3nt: TGCGCCAGCAGCCAAAATACTGGAAGGTCACGGCAGGGCGAGCAGTACTTC
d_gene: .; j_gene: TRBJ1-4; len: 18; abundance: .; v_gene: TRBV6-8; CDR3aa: CASSYLESGRLGGEKLFF; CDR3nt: TGTGCCAGCAGTTACTTGGAGTCAGGGCGGCTCGGCGGTGAAAAACTGTTTTTT